This TCR beta chain comes out of a study of blood T cell repertoires in COVID-19. Participant age was about 18 to 89 years, and participants resided in about 25 US areas. Clones were read by immunoSEQ multiplex PCR, and TCRdb kept only the in-frame ones, dropping some. The sample records approximately 220,000 clones, just over 85% being singletons. This TCR derives from a woman in her thirties or forties with acute COVID-19. What was sequenced was PBMCs or T cells enriched from blood (not recorded which).

CDR3 loop: CASTGYSYEQYF. CDR3 coding DNA: TGTGCCAGCACTGGCTACAGCTACGAGCAGTACTTC. The V gene is TRBV19, the J gene TRBJ2-7; D gene ambiguous. The germline V gene has CDR1 LNHDA and CDR2 SQIVND (reference sequence). The CDR3 is made up of 12 amino acids. The V gene lost 9 bases and the J gene lost 3 bases, with 12 bases spanning the gap.